This section outlines one T cell receptor beta chain sequence together with its context. The sample is drawn from a study of T cell changes during pregnancy in multiple sclerosis. Profiling relied on immunoSEQ multiplex PCR, and the TCRdb table lists in-frame clones only, not all of them. The data show approximately 44,000 clones, with roughly nine tenths seen just once and more than 0.55% held by the top ten. The ends were cut back, 2 bases at V and 4 bases at J, with 13 bases in the middle. The CDR3 is 15 residues long. CDR1 MNHEY and CDR2 SMNVEV come from the germline V gene (reference sequence). This specimen consisted of CD4+ T cells from peripheral blood mononuclear cells, obtained in the first trimester of pregnancy. V is TRBV27 and J is TRBJ2-3, with a possible D match to TRBD2 (6 bases). The clonotype comes from a female donor with multiple sclerosis, enrolled in a pregnancy study. Written as DNA, the CDR3 is TGTGCCAGCAGTTTAGCGGGGACCCCCGCAGATACGCAGTATTTT. Its translation is CASSLAGTPADTQYF.